One sample yielded the 10 T cell receptor beta chains listed below, sequenced in a study of T cells in localized non-small cell lung cancer. Sequencing used immunoSEQ multiplex PCR; TCRdb keeps in-frame clones, though not all of them. The sample carries more than 2,500 clones, around 24% recorded once. This material consisted of lung tumor tissue, taken before any cancer treatment. All receptors come from a male donor at least 60 years old with stage II lung adenocarcinoma.

DNA for the CDR3: TGTGCCAGCAAACGGACATCAAACACCGGGGAGCTGTTTTTT. Translation gives CASKRTSNTGELFF. The chain links TRBV6-8 to TRBJ2-2, with D possibly being TRBD1 (5 bases). The germline CDR1 and CDR2 sequences are MNHGY and SAAAGT. The V end was cut by 7 bases, the J end by 2 bases, with 11 bases between. The CDR3 totals 14 residues.

This clone showed up just a few times. The rearrangement links TRBV6-8 to TRBJ1-1, with D unresolved. This CDR3 is 15 amino acids long. From germline, CDR1 is MNHGY and CDR2 SAAAGT. Trimming removed 5 bases at V and 4 bases at J, with 17 bases between. The DNA for the CDR3 is TGTGCCAGCAGTACCATGAGGTCGCCCTCCACTGAAGCTTTCTTT. Its translation is CASSTMRSPSTEAFF.

This chain uses TRBV18 with TRBJ2-1; D gene uncertain. V was clipped by 5 bases and J by 2 bases, with 13 bases between them. CDR1 and CDR2 from the germline V gene are KGHSH and LQKENI. The CDR3 spans 15 residues. The chain's CDR3 is CASSSEVRTYNEQFF. DNA for the CDR3: TGTGCCAGCTCAAGTGAGGTGCGTACCTACAATGAGCAGTTCTTC.

The V and J genes are TRBV29-1 and TRBJ1-2; D is perhaps TRBD1 (5 bases). V lost 0 bases and J lost 7, with 9 bases in between. The CDR3 has 12 amino acids. Germline CDR1 reads SQVTM; CDR2 reads ANQGSEA. CDR3 amino acids: CSVEDLGGGYTF. CDR3 nucleotide sequence: TGCAGCGTTGAAGATCTGGGGGGTGGCTACACCTTC.

The CDR3 DNA sequence: TGCGCCAGCAGCCCAGGGGGTGGTGGAACTGAAGCTTTCTTT. It is translated as CASSPGGGGTEAFF. The V gene is TRBV5-1, the J gene TRBJ1-1; 7 bases align to TRBD1. V lost 4 bases, J lost 5 bases, and 8 bases stayed unmatched. The germline V gene has CDR1 SGHRS and CDR2 YFSETQ. The CDR3 loop spans 14 amino acids.

The chain employs TRBV10-2 and TRBJ2-7; TRBD2 agrees at 8 bases. The CDR3 has 14 amino acids. The germline V gene encodes CDR1 WSHSY and CDR2 SAAADI. Trimming took 4 bases from V and 1 from J; bases not matched to a gene: 3. Here the CDR3 DNA reads TGCGCCAGCAGTGGGTTAGCGGGGTCCTACGAGCAGTACTTC. This gives the protein CASSGLAGSYEQYF.

The chain combines TRBV19 with TRBJ2-1, with D maybe TRBD2 (6 bases). Trimming took off 4 bases at V and 6 bases at J, with 13 bases between the two ends. Germline V gene sequence: CDR1 LNHDA, CDR2 SQIVND (reference sequence). This CDR3 has 14 amino acids. Here the CDR3 reads CASSNRGTGNEQFF. The DNA for the CDR3 is TGTGCCAGTAGTAACCGCGGGACCGGCAATGAGCAGTTCTTC.

V is TRBV9 and J is TRBJ2-7; 7 nucleotides align to TRBD1. Germline CDR1 reads SGDLS; CDR2 reads YYNGEE. The CDR3 is 16 amino acids. The ends lost 1 base at V and 0 bases at J; junction bases unmatched: 7. CDR3 sequence reads: CASSVFGQASSYEQYF. In DNA form, the CDR3 reads TGTGCCAGCAGCGTATTCGGACAGGCGAGCTCCTACGAGCAGTACTTC.

This clone showed up just a few times. This chain uses TRBV15 with TRBJ1-3; D uncertain. The V gene lost 2 bases and the J gene lost 1 base, with 18 bases spanning the gap. Germline V gene data show CDR1 as LNHNV and CDR2 as YYDKDF (reference sequence). The CDR3 spans 18 residues. The CDR3 nucleotides are TGTGCCACCAGCAGAACTTTTTACGACATTGGGTCTGGAAACACCATATATTTT. Its protein product is CATSRTFYDIGSGNTIYF.

The V gene is TRBV19, the J gene TRBJ1-1, with D possibly being TRBD1 (6 bases). CDR3 length: 16 residues. Germline V gives CDR1 LNHDA, CDR2 SQIVND (reference sequence). Trimming took 4 bases from V and 4 from J, leaving 19 bases between them. DNA of the CDR3: TGTGCCAGTAGTACCTCCAGGGGAAGGGTAATCACTGAAGCTTTCTTT. Protein: CASSTSRGRVITEAFF.